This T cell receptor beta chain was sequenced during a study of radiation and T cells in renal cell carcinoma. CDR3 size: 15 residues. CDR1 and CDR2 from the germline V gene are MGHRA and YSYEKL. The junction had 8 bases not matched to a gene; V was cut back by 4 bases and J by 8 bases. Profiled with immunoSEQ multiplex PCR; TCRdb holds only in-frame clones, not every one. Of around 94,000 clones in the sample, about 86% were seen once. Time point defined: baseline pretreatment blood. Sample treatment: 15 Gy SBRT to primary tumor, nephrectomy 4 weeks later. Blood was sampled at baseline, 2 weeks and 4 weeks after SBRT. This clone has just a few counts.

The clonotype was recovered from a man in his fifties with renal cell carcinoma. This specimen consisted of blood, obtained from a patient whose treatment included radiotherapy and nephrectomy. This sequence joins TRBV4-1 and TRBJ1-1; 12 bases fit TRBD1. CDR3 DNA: TGCGCCAGCAGCCCGGGGACAGGGGGCGCCCGGGAAGCTTTCTTT. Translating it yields CASSPGTGGAREAFF.